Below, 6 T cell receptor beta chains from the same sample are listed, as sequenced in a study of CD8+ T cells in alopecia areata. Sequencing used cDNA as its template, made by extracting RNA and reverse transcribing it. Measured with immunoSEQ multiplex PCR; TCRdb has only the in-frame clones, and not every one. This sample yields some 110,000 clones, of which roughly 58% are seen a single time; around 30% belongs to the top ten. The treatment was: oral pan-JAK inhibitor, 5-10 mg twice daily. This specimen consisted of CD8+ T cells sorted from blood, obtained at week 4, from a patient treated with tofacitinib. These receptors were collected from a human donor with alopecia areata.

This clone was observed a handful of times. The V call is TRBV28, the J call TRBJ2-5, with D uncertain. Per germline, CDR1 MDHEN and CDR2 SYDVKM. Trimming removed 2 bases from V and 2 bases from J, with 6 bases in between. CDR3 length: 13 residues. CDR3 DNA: TGTGCCAGCAGTTTACGACTTCAAGAGACCCAGTACTTC. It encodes CASSLRLQETQYF.

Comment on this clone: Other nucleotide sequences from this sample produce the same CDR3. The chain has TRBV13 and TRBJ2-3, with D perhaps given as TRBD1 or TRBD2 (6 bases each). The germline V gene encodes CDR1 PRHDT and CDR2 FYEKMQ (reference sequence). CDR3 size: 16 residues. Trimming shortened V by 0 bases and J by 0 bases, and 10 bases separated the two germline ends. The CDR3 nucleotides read TGTGCCAGCAGCTTAGGTACGGGGGCGAGCACAGATACGCAGTATTTT. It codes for CASSLGTGASTDTQYF.

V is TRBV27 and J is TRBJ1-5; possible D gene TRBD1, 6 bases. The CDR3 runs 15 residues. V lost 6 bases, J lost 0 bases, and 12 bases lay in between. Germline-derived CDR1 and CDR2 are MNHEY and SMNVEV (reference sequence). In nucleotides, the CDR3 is TGTGCCAGCAGACCCTGGACAGATAGCAATCAGCCCCAGCATTTT. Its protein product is CASRPWTDSNQPQHF.

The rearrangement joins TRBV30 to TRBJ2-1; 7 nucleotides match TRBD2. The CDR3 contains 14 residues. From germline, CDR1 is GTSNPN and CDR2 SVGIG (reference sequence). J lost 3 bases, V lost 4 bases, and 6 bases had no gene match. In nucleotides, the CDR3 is TGTGCCTGGACTAGCGGAGACTTCTACAATGAGCAGTTCTTC. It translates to CAWTSGDFYNEQFF.

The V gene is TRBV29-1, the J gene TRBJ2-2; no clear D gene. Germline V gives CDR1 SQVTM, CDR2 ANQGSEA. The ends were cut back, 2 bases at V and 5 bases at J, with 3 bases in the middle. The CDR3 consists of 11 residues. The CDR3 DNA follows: TGCAGCGTTGAACAGACCGGGGAGCTGTTTTTT. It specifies CSVEQTGELFF.

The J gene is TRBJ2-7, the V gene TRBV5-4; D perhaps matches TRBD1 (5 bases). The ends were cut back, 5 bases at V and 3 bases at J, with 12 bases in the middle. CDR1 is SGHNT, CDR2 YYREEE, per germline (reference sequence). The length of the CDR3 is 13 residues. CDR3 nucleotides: TGTGCCAGCAGGGCCTCAGGGAACTACGAGCAGTACTTC. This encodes CASRASGNYEQYF.